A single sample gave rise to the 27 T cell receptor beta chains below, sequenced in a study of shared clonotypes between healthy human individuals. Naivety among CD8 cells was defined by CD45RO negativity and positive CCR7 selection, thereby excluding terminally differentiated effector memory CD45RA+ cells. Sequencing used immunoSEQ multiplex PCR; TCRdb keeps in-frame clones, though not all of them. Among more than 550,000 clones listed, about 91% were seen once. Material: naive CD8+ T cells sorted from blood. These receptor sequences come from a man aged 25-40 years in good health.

CDR3 bases: TGTGCCAGCAGCCCCCTCCCGTCCTACGAGCAGTACTTC. Encoded protein: CASSPLPSYEQYF. V gene TRBV7-8 combines with J gene TRBJ2-7; the D is unclear. Germline values: CDR1 SGHVS, CDR2 FQNEAQ. The CDR3 consists of 13 residues. Trimming left V 5 bases short and J 1 base short, with 9 bases between.

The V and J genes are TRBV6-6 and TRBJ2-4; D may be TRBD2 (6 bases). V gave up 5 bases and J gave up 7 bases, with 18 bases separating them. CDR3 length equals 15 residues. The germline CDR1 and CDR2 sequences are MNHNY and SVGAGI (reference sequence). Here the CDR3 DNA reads TGTGCCAGCAGTACACTAACGCCGGGAGATAACATTCAGTACTTC. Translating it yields CASSTLTPGDNIQYF.

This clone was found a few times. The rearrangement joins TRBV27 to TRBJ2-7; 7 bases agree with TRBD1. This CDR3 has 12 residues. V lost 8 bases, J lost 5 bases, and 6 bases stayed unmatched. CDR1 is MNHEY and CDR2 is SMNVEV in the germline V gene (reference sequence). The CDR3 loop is CASYNRGHEQYF. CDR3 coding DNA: TGTGCCAGCTACAACAGGGGCCACGAGCAGTACTTC.

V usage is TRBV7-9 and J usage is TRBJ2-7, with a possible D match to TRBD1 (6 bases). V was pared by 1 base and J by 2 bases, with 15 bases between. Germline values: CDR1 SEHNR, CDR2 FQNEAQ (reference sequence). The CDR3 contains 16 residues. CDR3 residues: CASSLVPGQPPYEQYF. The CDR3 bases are TGTGCCAGCAGCTTAGTCCCCGGACAGCCCCCCTACGAGCAGTACTTC.

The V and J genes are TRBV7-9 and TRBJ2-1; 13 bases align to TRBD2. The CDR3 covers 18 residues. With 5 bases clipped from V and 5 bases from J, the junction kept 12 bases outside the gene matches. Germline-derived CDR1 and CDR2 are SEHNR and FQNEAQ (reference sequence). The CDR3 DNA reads TGTGCCAGCAGCCGCGATGCAACTAGCGGGAGGGTCAACAATGAGCAGTTCTTC. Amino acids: CASSRDATSGRVNNEQFF.

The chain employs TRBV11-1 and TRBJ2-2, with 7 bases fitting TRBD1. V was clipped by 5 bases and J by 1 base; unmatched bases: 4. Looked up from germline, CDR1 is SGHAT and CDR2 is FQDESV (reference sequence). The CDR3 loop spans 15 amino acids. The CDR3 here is CASSHGQVNTGELFF. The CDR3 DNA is TGTGCCAGCAGCCACGGACAGGTGAACACCGGGGAGCTGTTTTTT.

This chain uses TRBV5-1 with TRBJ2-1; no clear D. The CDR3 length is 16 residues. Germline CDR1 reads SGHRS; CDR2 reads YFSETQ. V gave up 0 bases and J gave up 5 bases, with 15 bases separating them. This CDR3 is CASSLAANTLHNEQFF. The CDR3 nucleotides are TGCGCCAGCAGCTTGGCCGCAAACACTCTCCACAATGAGCAGTTCTTC. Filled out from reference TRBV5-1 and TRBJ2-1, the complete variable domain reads KAGVTQTPRYLIKTRGQQVTLSCSPISGHRSVSWYQQTPGQGLQFLFEYFSETQRNKGNFPGRFSGRQFSNSRSEMNVSTLELGDSALYLCASSLAANTLHNEQFFGPGTRLTVL.

DNA for the CDR3: TGTGCCAGCATAATGGGCGCCTGGGGCTCCTACAATGAGCAGTTCTTC. This translates into CASIMGAWGSYNEQFF. This chain uses TRBV14 with TRBJ2-1, with no clear D. In germline, CDR1 is SGHDN, CDR2 FVKESK. This CDR3 is 16 amino acids long. The V gene lost 7 bases and the J gene lost 0 bases, with 16 bases spanning the gap.

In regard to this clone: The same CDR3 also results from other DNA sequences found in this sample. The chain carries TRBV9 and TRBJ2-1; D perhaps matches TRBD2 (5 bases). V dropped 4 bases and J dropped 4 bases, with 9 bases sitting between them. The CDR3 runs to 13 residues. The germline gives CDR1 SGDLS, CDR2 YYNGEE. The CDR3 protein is CASSTGLYNEQFF. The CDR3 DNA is TGTGCCAGCAGCACCGGACTTTACAATGAGCAGTTCTTC.

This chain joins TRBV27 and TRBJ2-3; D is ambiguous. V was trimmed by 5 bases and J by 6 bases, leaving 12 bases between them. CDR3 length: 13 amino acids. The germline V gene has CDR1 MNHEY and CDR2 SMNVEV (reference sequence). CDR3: CASSPAAVDTQYF. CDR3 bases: TGTGCCAGCAGTCCCGCCGCGGTCGATACGCAGTATTTT.

CDR3 in DNA: TGTGCCAGCTCACCACCCAACAGGGGAAGCTACGAGCAGTACTTC. This encodes CASSPPNRGSYEQYF. The chain joins TRBV18 to TRBJ2-7, with TRBD1 matching 7 bases. The CDR3 runs to 15 residues. Per the germline V gene, CDR1 is KGHSH and CDR2 is LQKENI. Unmatched junction bases numbered 5, after V lost 0 bases and J lost 3 bases.

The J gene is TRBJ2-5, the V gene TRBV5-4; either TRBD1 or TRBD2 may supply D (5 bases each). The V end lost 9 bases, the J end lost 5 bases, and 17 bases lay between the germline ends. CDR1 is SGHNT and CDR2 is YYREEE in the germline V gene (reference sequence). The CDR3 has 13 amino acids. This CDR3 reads CATRQPTSETQYF. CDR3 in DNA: TGTGCCACCAGACAGCCCACTAGTGAGACCCAGTACTTC.

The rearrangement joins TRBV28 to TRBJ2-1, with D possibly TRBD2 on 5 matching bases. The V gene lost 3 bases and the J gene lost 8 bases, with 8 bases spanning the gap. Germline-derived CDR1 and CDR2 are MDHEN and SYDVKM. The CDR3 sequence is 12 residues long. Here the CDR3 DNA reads TGTGCCAGCAGTTTCGAGAGGGATGAGCAGTTCTTC. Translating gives CASSFERDEQFF. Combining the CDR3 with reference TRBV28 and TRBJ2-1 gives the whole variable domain DVKVTQSSRYLVKRTGEKVFLECVQDMDHENMFWYRQDPGLGLRLIYFSYDVKMKEKGDIPEGYSVSREKKERFSLILESASTNQTSMYLCASSFERDEQFFGPGTRLTVL.

CDR3 sequence: CASSFRPLGPQETQYF. Written as DNA, the CDR3 is TGTGCCAGCAGCTTTCGGCCGTTGGGGCCCCAAGAGACCCAGTACTTC. The rearrangement uses TRBV7-7 and TRBJ2-5; TRBD1 might be the D (5 bases). The CDR3 extends over 16 amino acids. The V end lost 3 bases, the J end lost 1 base, and 15 bases lay between the germline ends. Germline V lookup: CDR1 SSHAT, CDR2 FNYEAQ (reference sequence).

The CDR3 region is CSVVARKGYTF. The DNA for the CDR3 is TGCAGCGTTGTAGCCAGGAAGGGCTACACCTTC. The J gene is TRBJ1-2, the V gene TRBV29-1; no firm D call. Germline CDR1 reads SQVTM; CDR2 reads ANQGSEA. This CDR3 has 11 amino acids. Trimming pared 4 bases from V and 8 bases from J, leaving 11 bases between.

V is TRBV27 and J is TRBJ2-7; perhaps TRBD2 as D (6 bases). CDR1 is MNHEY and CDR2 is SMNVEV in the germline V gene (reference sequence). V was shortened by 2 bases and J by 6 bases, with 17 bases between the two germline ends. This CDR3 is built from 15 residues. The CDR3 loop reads CASSLGSASASEQYF. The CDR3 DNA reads TGTGCCAGCAGTTTAGGGTCCGCTAGCGCAAGCGAGCAGTACTTC.

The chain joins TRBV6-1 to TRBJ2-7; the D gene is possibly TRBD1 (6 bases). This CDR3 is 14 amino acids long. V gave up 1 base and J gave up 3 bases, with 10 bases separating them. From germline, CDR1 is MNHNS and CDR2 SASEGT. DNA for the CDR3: TGTGCCAGCAGTGAAGTTCAGGGGTACTACGAGCAGTACTTC. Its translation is CASSEVQGYYEQYF.

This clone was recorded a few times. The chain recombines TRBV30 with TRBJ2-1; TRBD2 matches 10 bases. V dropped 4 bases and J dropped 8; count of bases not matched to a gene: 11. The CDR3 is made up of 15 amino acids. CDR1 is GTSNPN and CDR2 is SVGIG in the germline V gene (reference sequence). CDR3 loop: CAWNPASGSTDEQFF. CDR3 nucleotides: TGTGCCTGGAACCCGGCTAGCGGGAGTACCGATGAGCAGTTCTTC.

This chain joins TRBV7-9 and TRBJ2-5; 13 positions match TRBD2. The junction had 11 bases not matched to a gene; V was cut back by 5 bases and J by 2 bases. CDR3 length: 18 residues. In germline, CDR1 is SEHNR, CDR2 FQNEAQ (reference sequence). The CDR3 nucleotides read TGTGCCAGCAGCAGACTAGCGGGAGGATTTTGGGGGCAAGAGACCCAGTACTTC. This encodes CASSRLAGGFWGQETQYF.

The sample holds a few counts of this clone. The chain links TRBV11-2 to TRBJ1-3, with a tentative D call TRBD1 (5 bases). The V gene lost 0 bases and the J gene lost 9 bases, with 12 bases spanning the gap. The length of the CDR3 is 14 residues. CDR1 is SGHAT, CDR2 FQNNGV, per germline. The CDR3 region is CASSLDREVATIYF. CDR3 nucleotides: TGTGCCAGCAGCTTAGACAGGGAGGTGGCCACCATATATTTT. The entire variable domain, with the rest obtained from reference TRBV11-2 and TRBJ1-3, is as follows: EAGVAQSPRYKIIEKRQSVAFWCNPISGHATLYWYQQILGQGPKLLIQFQNNGVVDDSQLPKDRFSAERLKGVDSTLKIQPAKLEDSAVYLCASSLDREVATIYFGEGSWLTVV.

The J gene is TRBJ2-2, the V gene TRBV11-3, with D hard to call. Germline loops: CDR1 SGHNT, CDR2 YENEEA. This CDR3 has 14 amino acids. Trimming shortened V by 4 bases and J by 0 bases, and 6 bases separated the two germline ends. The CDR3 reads CASSSAPNTGELFF. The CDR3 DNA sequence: TGTGCCAGCAGCTCAGCGCCGAACACCGGGGAGCTGTTTTTT.

In nucleotides, the CDR3 is TGCGCCAGCAGCCAAGATCCAGGATTCGAAGCTTTCTTT. Its translation is CASSQDPGFEAFF. The chain joins TRBV4-1 to TRBJ1-1; D remains ambiguous. Germline CDR1 and CDR2: MGHRA and YSYEKL. This CDR3 is 13 amino acids long. Between the trimmed V and J ends, which lost 0 bases and 8 bases, there was a span of 10 bases.

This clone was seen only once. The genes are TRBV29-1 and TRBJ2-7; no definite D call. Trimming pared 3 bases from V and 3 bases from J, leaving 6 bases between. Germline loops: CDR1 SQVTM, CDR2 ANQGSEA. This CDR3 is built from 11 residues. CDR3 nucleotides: TGCAGCGTTGAGGTAGACTACGAGCAGTACTTC. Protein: CSVEVDYEQYF.

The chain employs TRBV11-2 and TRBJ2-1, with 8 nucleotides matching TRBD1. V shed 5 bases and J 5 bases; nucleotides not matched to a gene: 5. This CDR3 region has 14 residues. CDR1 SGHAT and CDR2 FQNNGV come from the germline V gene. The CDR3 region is CASSDGQGNNEQFF. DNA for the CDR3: TGTGCCAGCAGCGACGGACAGGGTAACAATGAGCAGTTCTTC.

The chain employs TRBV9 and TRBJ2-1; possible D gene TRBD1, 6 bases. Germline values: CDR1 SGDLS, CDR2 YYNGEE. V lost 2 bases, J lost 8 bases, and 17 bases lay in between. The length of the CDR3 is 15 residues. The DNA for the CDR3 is TGTGCCAGCAGCGTTTGGACAGAAAATTTTGATGAGCAGTTCTTC. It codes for CASSVWTENFDEQFF. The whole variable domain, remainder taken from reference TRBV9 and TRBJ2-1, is DSGVTQTPKHLITATGQRVTLRCSPRSGDLSVYWYQQSLDQGLQFLIQYYNGEERAKGNILERFSAQQFPDLHSELNLSSLELGDSALYFCASSVWTENFDEQFFGPGTRLTVL.

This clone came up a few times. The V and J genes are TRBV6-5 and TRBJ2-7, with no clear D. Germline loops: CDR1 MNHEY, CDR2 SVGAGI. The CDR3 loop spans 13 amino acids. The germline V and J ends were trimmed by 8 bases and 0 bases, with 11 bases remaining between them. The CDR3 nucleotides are TGTGCCAGCGGTTTTAGAAACTCCTACGAGCAGTACTTC. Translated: CASGFRNSYEQYF.

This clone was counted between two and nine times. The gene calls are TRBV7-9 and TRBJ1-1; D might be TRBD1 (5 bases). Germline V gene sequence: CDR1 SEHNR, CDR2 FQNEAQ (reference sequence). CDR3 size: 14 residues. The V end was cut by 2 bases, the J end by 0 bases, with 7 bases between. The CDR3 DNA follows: TGTGCCAGCAGCTTACTGGGGGTGAACACTGAAGCTTTCTTT. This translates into CASSLLGVNTEAFF.